This entry lists 17 T cell receptor beta chains sequenced from one sample in a study of T cell repertoires in cytomegalovirus infection. In TCRdb, the reads were re-called with MiXCR into one record per CDR3 protein. The sample includes fewer than 550,000 distinct CDR3 sequences, approximately 31% seen only once; the top ten take around 13%. Source material: PBMCs. The source of these receptors is a human donor in good health (CMV status not recorded). Some clones in this sample may be carry-over from other donors' samples.

The chain couples TRBV19 to TRBJ1-1; D call uncertain. This CDR3 spans 15 amino acids. The germline V gene encodes CDR1 LNHDA and CDR2 SQIVND (reference sequence). The germline V and J ends were trimmed by 4 bases and 5 bases, with 17 bases remaining between them. The CDR3 bases are TGTGCCAGTAGTACCCAGGCCCCCCTGCGAACTGAAGCTTTCTTT. Its protein product is CASSTQAPLRTEAFF.

In the case of this clonotype: The junction departs from the called germline gene at one end, perhaps through a read error. This rearrangement joins TRBV3-1 to TRBJ2-7; 9 nucleotides align to TRBD2. The germline gives CDR1 LGHDT, CDR2 YNNKEL (reference sequence). CDR3 length: 15 amino acids. Here the CDR3 reads CASSHGAGGVYGQYF. The CDR3 DNA follows: TGTGCCAGCAGCCACGGGGCGGGGGGGGTCTACGGGCAGTACTTC.

This clonotype occurred a few times. The J gene is TRBJ2-3, the V gene TRBV20-1; the D gene is possibly TRBD2 (5 bases). The CDR3 runs to 14 residues. Germline V CDR1 and CDR2: DFQATT, SNEGSKA (reference sequence). Trimming took 4 bases from V and 0 from J, leaving 11 bases between them. CDR3 DNA: TGCAGTGCTACGGATAGCGCTAGCACAGATACGCAGTATTTT. Protein sequence: CSATDSASTDTQYF.

The rearrangement links TRBV19 to TRBJ1-1; tentatively, D is TRBD1 (5 bases). Trimming left V 4 bases short and J 11 bases short, with 14 bases between. This CDR3 is built from 12 residues. Per the germline V gene, CDR1 is LNHDA and CDR2 is SQIVND (reference sequence). For the CDR3, the DNA is TGTGCCAGTAGTAAGGGGACCCTCGGGGCTTTCTTT. Amino acids: CASSKGTLGAFF.

This clonotype showed up many times. CDR3 protein: CASSYSSYNSPLHF. The CDR3 region has the DNA TGTGCCAGCAGTTATAGCTCCTATAATTCACCCCTCCACTTT. This chain uses TRBV6-2 or TRBV6-3 with TRBJ1-6; no clear D. The CDR3 runs to 14 residues. Per germline, CDR1 MNHEY and CDR2 SVGEGT. V was pared by 3 bases and J by 0 bases, with 3 bases between.

This clonotype was seen more than once but under ten times. The chain recombines TRBV7-3 with TRBJ2-5; the D gene is possibly TRBD1 (6 bases). From germline, CDR1 is SGHTA and CDR2 FQGTGA. Trimming shortened V by 0 bases and J by 5 bases, and 10 bases separated the two germline ends. This CDR3 spans 14 amino acids. The CDR3 here is CASSLTERGETQYF. For the CDR3, the DNA is TGTGCCAGCAGCTTAACTGAGAGGGGGGAGACCCAGTACTTC.

This clonotype occurred many times. The rearrangement uses TRBV28 and TRBJ1-1, with unresolved D. V lost 3 bases and J 3 bases, leaving 11 bases between the germline ends. CDR3 length: 14 amino acids. Germline V CDR1 and CDR2: MDHEN, SYDVKM. CDR3 in DNA: TGTGCCAGCAGTTTGTCCGAGGTCTACACTGAAGCTTTCTTT. Translating it yields CASSLSEVYTEAFF.

Comments on this clonotype: One junction end does not reproduce the germline sequence, and a read error may be involved. V is TRBV7-9 and J is TRBJ2-7; 9 bases match TRBD1. The CDR3 is 14 amino acids. Germline V CDR1 and CDR2: SEHNR, FQNEAQ (reference sequence). In nucleotides, the CDR3 is TGTGCCAGCAGCCCGGGACAGGGAATATACGATCAGTACTTC. It codes for CASSPGQGIYDQYF.

This clonotype was seen only a few times. The CDR3 coding sequence is TGTGCCAGCAGCTTGGGAGTAACGAATTCACCCCTCCACTTT. Residues: CASSLGVTNSPLHF. The chain recombines TRBV5-4 with TRBJ1-6; D gene ambiguous. Germline loops: CDR1 SGHNT, CDR2 YYREEE (reference sequence). The CDR3 loop spans 14 amino acids. The ends were cut back, 0 bases at V and 7 bases at J, with 8 bases in the middle.

This clonotype came up many times. V and J are TRBV7-2 and TRBJ2-7; D might be TRBD1 (6 bases). Germline assignment: CDR1 SGHTA and CDR2 FQGNSA. There are 15 residues in the CDR3. V was clipped by 5 bases and J by 6 bases, with 20 bases between them. DNA of the CDR3: TGTGCCAGCAGCCACAGGGCGGCCCCACCCTTCGAGCAGTACTTC. Its translation is CASSHRAAPPFEQYF. Variable domain in full (rest from reference TRBV7-2 and TRBJ2-7): GAGVSQSPSNKVTEKGKDVELRCDPISGHTALYWYRQSLGQGLEFLIYFQGNSAPDKSGLPSDRFSAERTGGSVSTLTIQRTQQEDSAVYLCASSHRAAPPFEQYFGPGTRLTVT.

V is TRBV7-2 and J is TRBJ2-7, with 8 bases that match TRBD2. The CDR3 loop spans 19 amino acids. The junction had 22 bases not matched to a gene; V was cut back by 2 bases and J by 7 bases. Germline CDR1 is SGHTA and CDR2 is FQGNSA. In DNA form, the CDR3 reads TGTGCCAGCAGCTTAAAATTCTTCTCCGGGACTGCCTCGGGGGGGGAGCAGTACTTC. Protein product: CASSLKFFSGTASGGEQYF.

Turning to this clonotype: Just one base apart from a much larger clone, this may be a read error. The V and J genes are TRBV7-2 and TRBJ1-5, with D unresolved. Germline CDR1 reads SGHTA; CDR2 reads FQGNSA. This CDR3 contains 14 residues. V lost 3 bases, J lost 3 bases, and 9 bases lay in between. CDR3 coding DNA: TGTGCCAGCAGCTTGCATGGGATCAATCAGCCCCAGCATTTT. It specifies CASSLHGINQPQHF. Supplemented by reference TRBV7-2 and TRBJ1-5, the full variable domain reads GAGVSQSPSNKVTEKGKDVELRCDPISGHTALYWYRQSLGQGLEFLIYFQGNSAPDKSGLPSDRFSAERTGGSVSTLTIQRTQQEDSAVYLCASSLHGINQPQHFGDGTRLSIL.

The chain recombines TRBV2 with TRBJ2-1, with 8 bases lining up with TRBD1. V shed 2 bases, J shed 6 bases, and the junction held 6 bases outside the gene matches. The germline gives CDR1 SNHLY, CDR2 FYNNEI. The CDR3 runs to 15 residues. Here the CDR3 DNA reads TGTGCCAGCAGTGAACGACAGGGGAGTCGCAATGAGCAGTTCTTC. Its protein product is CASSERQGSRNEQFF.

This clonotype showed up many times. This rearrangement joins TRBV7-2 to TRBJ1-1; 7 bases align to TRBD1. The germline V gene has CDR1 SGHTA and CDR2 FQGNSA. The CDR3 loop spans 16 amino acids. V lost 3 bases, J lost 6 bases, and 13 bases stayed unmatched. CDR3 bases: TGTGCCAGCAGCTTGAGTCTGGCAGGGGGTTGGTCTGAAGCTTTCTTT. This encodes CASSLSLAGGWSEAFF. The full variable domain, with the rest looked up from reference TRBV7-2 and TRBJ1-1, is GAGVSQSPSNKVTEKGKDVELRCDPISGHTALYWYRQSLGQGLEFLIYFQGNSAPDKSGLPSDRFSAERTGGSVSTLTIQRTQQEDSAVYLCASSLSLAGGWSEAFFGQGTRLTVV.

This clonotype was picked up many times. The rearrangement uses TRBV7-9 and TRBJ1-2, with 7 bases matching TRBD1. The germline V gene encodes CDR1 SEHNR and CDR2 FQNEAQ (reference sequence). This CDR3 has 15 amino acids. The V segment lost 2 bases and the J segment 4 bases; nucleotides outside the gene matches: 7. Written as DNA, the CDR3 is TGTGCCAGCAGCTTACCGGGGAGGACAGGCTATGGCTACACCTTC. Protein sequence: CASSLPGRTGYGYTF.

This clonotype was detected once. V is TRBV6-1 and J is TRBJ2-1, with D maybe TRBD2 (7 bases). The germline V and J ends were trimmed by 0 bases and 8 bases, with 14 bases remaining between them. From germline, CDR1 is MNHNS and CDR2 SASEGT. The CDR3 extends over 15 amino acids. As DNA, the CDR3 is TGTGCCAGCAGTGAAGCGGGGGGGCCTGTCGATGAGCAGTTCTTC. This gives the protein CASSEAGGPVDEQFF.

This clonotype has a handful of counts. The rearrangement joins TRBV5-6 to TRBJ1-1, with D possibly TRBD1 on 5 matching bases. Trimming cost V 0 bases and J 5 bases, with 17 bases left between them. The CDR3 has 16 residues. Germline V CDR1 and CDR2: SGHDT, YYEEEE. The CDR3 reads CASSLVPTLGGTEAFF. The CDR3 bases are TGTGCCAGCAGCTTGGTCCCAACACTGGGGGGGACTGAAGCTTTCTTT.